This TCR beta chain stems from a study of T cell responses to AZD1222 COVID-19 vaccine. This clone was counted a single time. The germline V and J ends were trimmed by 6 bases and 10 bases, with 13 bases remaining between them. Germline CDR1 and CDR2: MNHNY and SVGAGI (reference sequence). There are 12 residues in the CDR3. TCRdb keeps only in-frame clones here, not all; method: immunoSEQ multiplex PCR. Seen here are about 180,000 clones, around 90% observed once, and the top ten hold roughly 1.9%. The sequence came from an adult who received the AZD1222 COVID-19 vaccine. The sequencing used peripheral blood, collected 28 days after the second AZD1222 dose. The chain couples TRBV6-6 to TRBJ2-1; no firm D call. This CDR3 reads CASSPLGGEQFF. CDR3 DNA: TGTGCCAGCAGCCCACTCGGTGGGGAGCAGTTCTTC.